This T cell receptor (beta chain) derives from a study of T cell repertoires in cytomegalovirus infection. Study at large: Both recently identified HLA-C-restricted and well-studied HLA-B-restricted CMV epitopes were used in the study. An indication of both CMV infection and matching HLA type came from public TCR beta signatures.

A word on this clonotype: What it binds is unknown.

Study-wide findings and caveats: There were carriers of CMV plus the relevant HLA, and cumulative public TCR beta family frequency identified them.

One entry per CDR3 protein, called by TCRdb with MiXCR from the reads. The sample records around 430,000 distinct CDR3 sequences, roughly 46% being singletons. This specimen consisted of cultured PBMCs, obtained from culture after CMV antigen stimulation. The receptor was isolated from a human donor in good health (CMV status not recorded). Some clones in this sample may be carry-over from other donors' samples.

Written as DNA, the CDR3 is TGTGCCAGCAGTTACCCGGGACTAGCGGGCCCTAGGTGGATTGATACGCAGTATTTT. This translates into CASSYPGLAGPRWIDTQYF. V gene TRBV6-6 combines with J gene TRBJ2-3; TRBD2 agrees at 12 bases. Looked up from germline, CDR1 is MNHNY and CDR2 is SVGAGI (reference sequence). V lost 2 bases and J lost 6; bases outside the gene matches: 15. CDR3 size: 19 residues.